These T cell receptor beta chains were read from a single sample in a study of cytomegalovirus exposure and HLA in healthy donors. Sequencing was performed with immunoSEQ multiplex PCR; in TCRdb, only in-frame clones are kept and a portion is missing. The sample contains about 130,000 clones, approximately 85% of which appear only once. Material: PBMCs. All receptors derive from a woman in her forties or fifties in good health and CMV-seropositive. CDR3s leave out the opening cysteine and the closing phenylalanine or tryptophan. Fields, in order: J gene, V gene, CDR3 length, CDR3 protein.

>TRBJ2-5|TRBV30|11
AWKNRVQETQY
>TRBJ2-1|TRBV5-5|12
ASSLWDTYNEQF
>TRBJ2-4|TRBV5-1|13
ASSQGLGYANIQY
>TRBJ1-1|TRBV11-2|11
ASSLDRGTEAF
>TRBJ2-3|TRBV4-2|15
ASSQGRAGVITDTQY
>TRBJ1-2|TRBV6-5|11
ASRSREYYGYT
>TRBJ1-2|TRBV4-1|12
ASSPAQGPYGYT
>TRBJ1-2|TRBV5-1|12
ASSVQGENYGYT
>NA|TRBV14|10
ASSQTGYEQY
>TRBJ2-2|TRBV7-9|14
ASSLAQYPDTGELF
>TRBJ2-2|TRBV7-8|14
ASVLYRGLYTGELF
>TRBJ1-2|TRBV4-3|12
ASSPKEPGTGDT
>TRBJ1-1|TRBV9|12
ASTIGAKGTEAF
>TRBJ2-1|TRBV7-8|14
ASSPRDSFSPNEQF
>TRBJ2-2|TRBV27|14
ASSTYGFGESGELF
>TRBJ1-3|TRBV4-3|14
ASSQALDSSGNTIY
>TRBJ1-2|TRBV5-1|15
ASSLSGGQGLKDGYT
>TRBJ2-7|TRBV19|11
ASRAGASYEQY
>TRBJ1-2|TRBV6-5|12
ASSPTGYGYGYT